This TCR beta chain was sequenced in a study of metastatic and nonmetastatic thyroid tumors. Study-level information: Malignant and benign thyroid patients had repertoires compared in peripheral blood and tumor or nodule tissue. Regarding the study as a whole: Patients with malignant thyroid tumors reportedly had significantly higher TCR beta diversity than those with benign nodules, in blood and tumor.

This CDR3 has 15 amino acids. Germline-derived CDR1 and CDR2 are MNHEY and SVGAGI. Trimming shortened V by 4 bases and J by 6 bases, and 16 bases separated the two germline ends. Authors' data handling: Building a distant-metastasis classifier for papillary thyroid cancer drew on CDR3 differences across clinicopathological groups. With MiXCR, TCRdb called clones anew from the PCR reads. These V and J calls originate from TCRdb's pipeline instead of the authors' own analysis. The profile shows tens of thousands of clones, approximately 19% of them singletons. In regard to this clone: Its cognate antigen is unknown.

Thyroid surgery had not been preceded by any treatment in any patient. This clonotype originated in a female donor with papillary thyroid cancer or a benign thyroid nodule (not recorded which). Some clones in this sample may be carry-over from other donors' samples. Sequencing input: blood. The chain has TRBV6-5 and TRBJ2-1; unclear D gene. CDR3 sequence (DNA): TGTGCCAGCAGTTTTCCCGGAGCAGGAAGCAATGAGCAGTTCTTC. It yields the protein CASSFPGAGSNEQFF.